This is a list of T cell receptor beta chains from one sample in a study of T cells in narcolepsy. Clones were sequenced by immunoSEQ multiplex PCR, and TCRdb holds only the in-frame ones, with some missing. The data hold tens of thousands of clones, with 79% observed a single time. What was sequenced was memory (CD45RA-) CD4+ T cells from blood. These receptors were obtained from a human donor in good health. The CDR3 runs from the conserved cysteine through the conserved F or W. D genes are given only for firm matches. Clone size is given for some rows only: seen once, a few or many times, or a class if the clone is expanded.

TRBV7-2	NA	TRBD1	TRBJ2-7	CASSPQQGDEQYF	TGTGCCAGCAGCCCTCAACAGGGGGATGAGCAGTACTTC
TRBV9	few	NA	TRBJ2-7	CASSYGDGTEQYF	TGTGCCAGCAGCTATGGGGACGGTACCGAGCAGTACTTC
TRBV28	once	NA	TRBJ2-1	CASSAETARSYNEQFF	TGTGCCAGCAGTGCGGAGACAGCTCGCTCCTACAATGAGCAGTTCTTC
TRBV21-1	few	NA	TRBJ1-3	CASSKGDRFWGNTIYF	TGTGCCAGCAGCAAAGGTGACCGGTTCTGGGGAAACACCATATATTTT
TRBV7-2	NA	NA	TRBJ1-3	CASSQETGNTIYF	TGTGCCAGCAGCCAAGAAACAGGAAACACCATATATTTT
TRBV7-2	NA	NA	TRBJ1-5	CASSPSGGVGQPQHF	TGTGCCAGCAGCCCCTCGGGCGGGGTTGGTCAGCCCCAGCATTTT
TRBV7-2	NA	NA	TRBJ2-3	CASSLSTDTQYF	TGTGCCAGCAGCTTGAGCACAGATACGCAGTATTTT
TRBV27	NA	NA	TRBJ2-1	CASSFQAGTYNEQFF	TGTGCCAGCAGTTTTCAGGCCGGGACTTACAATGAGCAGTTCTTC
TRBV9	NA	TRBD1	TRBJ1-4	CASSETGGANEKLFF	TGTGCCAGCAGCGAGACAGGGGGGGCTAATGAAAAACTGTTTTTT
TRBV4-1	once	TRBD2	TRBJ2-1	CASSRSGTSGTRIYNEQFF	TGCGCCAGCAGCCGTTCCGGGACTAGCGGGACGAGGATCTACAATGAGCAGTTCTTC
TRBV6-1	NA	NA	TRBJ1-3	CASSEGATASYSGNTIYF	TGTGCCAGCAGTGAAGGGGCGACAGCAAGTTACTCTGGAAACACCATATATTTT
TRBV4-1	NA	TRBD2	TRBJ2-2	CASSLGLAANTGELFF	TGCGCCAGCAGCCTGGGACTAGCGGCCAACACCGGGGAGCTGTTTTTT
TRBV9	NA	TRBD2	TRBJ2-5	CASSVGSSGGAGYQETQYF	TGTGCCAGCAGCGTAGGATCCAGCGGGGGGGCTGGGTACCAAGAGACCCAGTACTTC
TRBV21-1	NA	NA	TRBJ2-7	CASSKRGSYEQYF	TGTGCCAGCAGCAAAAGGGGGTCCTACGAGCAGTACTTC
TRBV6-6	NA	TRBD2	TRBJ2-3	CASSYGRGDTDTQYF	TGTGCCAGCAGTTACGGGCGGGGGGACACAGATACGCAGTATTTT
TRBV11-2	NA	NA	TRBJ2-6	CASSQMSGANVLTF	TGTGCCAGCAGCCAGATGTCTGGGGCCAACGTCCTGACTTTC
TRBV19	NA	NA	TRBJ2-5	CASSIARGETQYF	TGTGCCAGTAGTATAGCGAGGGGGGAGACCCAGTACTTC
TRBV5-4	NA	NA	TRBJ1-1	CASKWRETEAFF	TGTGCCAGCAAATGGAGGGAGACTGAAGCTTTCTTT
TRBV7-9	NA	NA	TRBJ2-1	CASSLDRSYNEQFF	TGTGCCAGCAGCTTAGATCGCTCCTACAATGAGCAGTTCTTC
TRBV7-2	NA	NA	TRBJ2-3	CASSLGLFRGDTQYF	TGTGCCAGCAGCTTAGGTCTTTTTAGGGGAGATACGCAGTATTTT
TRBV27	NA	NA	TRBJ1-4	CASSKVVGAGNEKLFF	TGTGCCAGCAGCAAAGTTGTGGGGGCAGGAAATGAAAAACTGTTTTTT
TRBV18	NA	NA	TRBJ2-2	CASSPNTGELFF	TGTGCCAGCTCACCTAACACCGGGGAGCTGTTTTTT
TRBV5-5	NA	NA	TRBJ2-7	CASSQDRVGSEQYF	TGTGCCAGCAGCCAAGATCGGGTGGGATCCGAGCAGTACTTC
TRBV6-6	few	TRBD1	TRBJ2-7	CAASPGQPVFGQYF	TGTGCCGCCTCACCGGGACAGCCCGTCTTCGGGCAGTACTTC
TRBV7-6	NA	TRBD1	TRBJ1-5	CASSPGQGSPPQHF	TGTGCCAGCAGCCCGGGACAGGGGAGTCCGCCCCAGCATTTT
TRBV5-1	NA	TRBD2	TRBJ2-5	CASSLQAGGMETQYF	TGCGCCAGCAGCTTGCAAGCGGGGGGGATGGAGACCCAGTACTTC
TRBV6-6	NA	NA	TRBJ2-1	CASSTASNEQFF	TGTGCCAGCAGTACCGCTAGCAATGAGCAGTTCTTC
TRBV11-2	once	NA	TRBJ2-7	CASSSTGPGGEQYF	TGTGCCAGCAGCTCCACGGGACCCGGCGGCGAGCAGTACTTC
TRBV5-1	NA	TRBD2	TRBJ2-7	CASSLGLAGGLEQYF	TGCGCCAGCAGCTTGGGGCTAGCGGGGGGGCTCGAGCAGTACTTC
TRBV10-3	NA	NA	TRBJ1-2	CAISPLGEKGGYTF	TGTGCCATCAGCCCCTTGGGGGAGAAGGGTGGCTACACCTTC
TRBV7-9	NA	NA	TRBJ1-2	CASSLDNGGYTF	TGTGCCAGCAGCTTGGACAATGGTGGCTACACCTTC
TRBV7-2	NA	NA	TRBJ1-2	CASSRHAGGDGYTF	TGTGCCAGCAGCCGACACGCGGGGGGAGATGGCTACACCTTC
TRBV28	NA	NA	TRBJ2-1	CASSFGNLLGNEQFF	TGTGCCAGCAGTTTCGGCAACCTCCTGGGGAATGAGCAGTTCTTC
TRBV11-2	once	NA	TRBJ2-3	CASSKYYSLNTQYF	TGTGCCAGCAGCAAGTACTACTCACTGAATACGCAGTATTTT
TRBV5-1	NA	NA	TRBJ2-7	CASSLIRDPYEQYF	TGCGCCAGCAGCTTGATTCGGGATCCCTACGAGCAGTACTTC